The 18 T cell receptor beta chains below all came from one sample that was sequenced in a study of T cells in Graves' hyperthyroidism and ophthalmopathy. Using RNA transcripts as the source, TCR beta CDR3 regions were amplified. TCR CDR3 underwent first-round RT-PCR with the HTBI primer set. TCRdb re-derived calls from the multiplex PCR reads in MiXCR, one entry per CDR3 protein. The sample gives some 800,000 distinct CDR3 sequences, roughly 40% of which show up once; more than 7% is in the top ten. The sequencing input was blood. Receptor source: a young man with Graves' hyperthyroidism.

The chain is built from TRBV12-3 or TRBV12-4 and TRBJ2-7; TRBD1 matches 9 bases. V was clipped by 6 bases and J by 0 bases; unmatched bases: 6. CDR3 length: 15 amino acids. CDR3 sequence: CASRLTGGDSYEQYF. The DNA of the CDR3 is TGTGCCAGCAGACTGACAGGGGGGGACTCCTACGAGCAGTACTTC.

This chain connects TRBV6-5 to TRBJ1-3; 7 bases fit TRBD1. Germline CDR1 reads MNHEY; CDR2 reads SVGAGI. The CDR3 loop spans 14 amino acids. Unmatched junction bases numbered 0, after V lost 4 bases and J lost 0 bases. CDR3 sequence (DNA): TGTGCCAGCAGTTGGGACAGCTCTGGAAACACCATATATTTT. Its translation is CASSWDSSGNTIYF.

This clonotype was detected many times. The gene calls are TRBV7-8 and TRBJ2-7; D tentatively reads TRBD1 or TRBD2 (5 bases each). Germline V gene data show CDR1 as SGHVS and CDR2 as FQNEAQ. The CDR3 extends over 13 amino acids. Trimming removed 3 bases at V and 6 bases at J, with 12 bases between. The DNA of the CDR3 is TGTGCCAGCAGCTTGTTTTCCGGGGCCGAGCAGTACTTC. Translated, it gives CASSLFSGAEQYF.

This clonotype was seen many times. This chain connects TRBV7-9 to TRBJ1-2; D not certain. The CDR3 is 12 amino acids. The germline V and J ends were trimmed by 2 bases and 6 bases, with 7 bases remaining between them. Germline values: CDR1 SEHNR, CDR2 FQNEAQ (reference sequence). The CDR3 coding sequence is TGTGCCAGCAGCTTACCGGGTAATGGCTACACCTTC. Translation gives CASSLPGNGYTF.

This clonotype was found once. The chain carries TRBV10-3 and TRBJ2-3; 7 positions agree with TRBD2. V dropped 6 bases and J dropped 8; count of bases not matched to a gene: 14. Germline CDR1 and CDR2: ENHRY and SYGVKD. The CDR3 is made up of 15 amino acids. The CDR3 DNA reads TGTGCCATCAGCAGCACCGGGACTACCGAGGGTACGCAGTATTTT. This gives the protein CAISSTGTTEGTQYF.

At least ten counts were recorded for this clonotype. The rearrangement joins TRBV12-3 or TRBV12-4 to TRBJ1-4; weak D call: TRBD1 (6 bases). Trimming stripped 3 bases from V and 3 bases from J, with 11 bases between. The CDR3 extends over 15 amino acids. CDR3 sequence (DNA): TGTGCCAGCAGTTTCGAGAACAGGGCTAATGAAAAACTGTTTTTT. Its protein product is CASSFENRANEKLFF.

The chain carries TRBV19 and TRBJ2-2, with D maybe TRBD2 (5 bases). Trimming pared 10 bases from V and 3 bases from J, leaving 15 bases between. Germline V gene lookup returns CDR1 LNHDA and CDR2 SQIVND (reference sequence). This CDR3 comprises 14 residues. DNA for the CDR3: TGTGCCATCTCACCCGGGATTTACACCGGGGAGCTGTTTTTT. Residues: CAISPGIYTGELFF.

The rearrangement joins TRBV6-2 or TRBV6-3 to TRBJ2-5, with 8 bases lining up with TRBD2. CDR3 length: 15 amino acids. CDR1 MNHEY and CDR2 SVGEGT come from the germline V gene. V lost 6 bases, J lost 2 bases, and 8 bases stayed unmatched. This chain's CDR3 is CASRKPAGEQETQYF. CDR3 DNA: TGTGCCAGCAGGAAGCCAGCGGGAGAACAAGAGACCCAGTACTTC.

This clonotype came up many times. This chain links TRBV19 with TRBJ1-6; a possible D gene is TRBD1 (6 bases). V was cut by 6 bases and J by 7 bases, with 10 bases left in between. Germline V gene sequence: CDR1 LNHDA, CDR2 SQIVND (reference sequence). The CDR3 contains 13 residues. CDR3 coding DNA: TGTGCCAGTAGGGCAGGGGAAAATTCACCCCTCCACTTT. Protein sequence: CASRAGENSPLHF.

This clonotype was recorded at least ten times. The rearrangement uses TRBV10-3 and TRBJ2-5, with D hard to call. V was clipped by 3 bases and J by 5 bases, with 10 bases between them. The CDR3 runs 13 residues. Germline assignment: CDR1 ENHRY and CDR2 SYGVKD. CDR3 protein: CAISEYLRETQYF. Written as DNA, the CDR3 is TGTGCCATCAGTGAATATTTACGGGAGACCCAGTACTTC.

This clonotype has just a few counts. CDR3 loop: CASSRRDSKSYEQYF. As DNA, the CDR3 is TGTGCCAGCAGCCGACGGGACAGTAAATCCTACGAGCAGTACTTC. V is TRBV7-2 and J is TRBJ2-7, with 7 bases that match TRBD1. The V gene's germline CDR1 is SGHTA and CDR2 FQGNSA. With 5 bases clipped from V and 1 base from J, the junction kept 8 bases outside the gene matches. The CDR3 is 15 amino acids.

The V and J genes are TRBV12-3 or TRBV12-4 and TRBJ1-2, with D tentatively TRBD1 (6 bases). Deletions cut 5 bases from V and 8 bases from J, with 12 bases between. This CDR3 contains 12 residues. The CDR3 DNA sequence: TGTGCCAGCAGTACTCCAGGGGTCGGCTACACCTTC. Its protein product is CASSTPGVGYTF.

This clonotype was counted once. The chain combines TRBV25-1 with TRBJ2-3; D is undetermined. The germline CDR1 and CDR2 sequences are MGHDK and SYGVNS. This CDR3 has 16 residues. V lost 4 bases, J lost 0 bases, and 14 bases lay in between. The CDR3 loop reads CASSGAPLTSTDTQYF. As DNA, the CDR3 is TGTGCCAGCAGTGGCGCTCCACTCACTAGCACAGATACGCAGTATTTT.

This clonotype was detected many times. The V and J genes are TRBV10-3 and TRBJ1-1, with 7 positions matching TRBD1. Trimming cost V 9 bases and J 1 base; bases outside gene matches: 5. Germline V gene lookup returns CDR1 ENHRY and CDR2 SYGVKD. The CDR3 has 13 residues. The CDR3: CAISGQENTEAFF. CDR3 DNA: TGTGCCATTTCAGGACAGGAGAACACTGAAGCTTTCTTT.

The CDR3 spells CATSKGGNNQPQHF. CDR3 nucleotide sequence: TGTGCCACCAGCAAGGGGGGAAACAATCAGCCCCAGCATTTT. The rearrangement links TRBV15 to TRBJ1-5; maybe TRBD1 (6 bases). This CDR3 region has 14 residues. V lost 4 bases and J lost 3, with 10 bases in between. Germline-derived CDR1 and CDR2 are LNHNV and YYDKDF (reference sequence).

This chain links TRBV7-8 with TRBJ1-2; TRBD1 is a possible D gene (6 bases). The CDR3 spans 16 residues. V lost 0 bases and J 8 bases, leaving 19 bases between the germline ends. CDR1 is SGHVS and CDR2 is FQNEAQ in the germline V gene. The CDR3 reads CASSLAFGGQNRGYTF. The CDR3 DNA reads as TGTGCCAGCAGCTTAGCCTTTGGGGGACAAAATCGCGGCTACACCTTC.

J is TRBJ1-6 and V is TRBV15, with TRBD1 matching over 8 bases. This CDR3 is built from 14 residues. V shed 6 bases, J shed 7 bases, and the junction held 5 bases outside the gene matches. CDR1 is LNHNV, CDR2 YYDKDF, per germline (reference sequence). This CDR3 reads CATSLQGANSPLHF. Written as DNA, the CDR3 is TGTGCCACCAGTCTGCAGGGGGCGAATTCACCCCTCCACTTT. The full variable domain, completed using reference TRBV15 and TRBJ1-6, is DAMVIQNPRYQVTQFGKPVTLSCSQTLNHNVMYWYQQKSSQAPKLLFHYYDKDFNNEADTPDNFQSRRPNTSFCFLDIRSPGLGDTAMYLCATSLQGANSPLHFGNGTRLTVT.

Many counts were recorded for this clonotype. The chain joins TRBV19 to TRBJ1-2; D is perhaps TRBD1 (6 bases). CDR3 length: 15 residues. V dropped 6 bases and J dropped 8 bases, with 22 bases sitting between them. CDR1 is LNHDA and CDR2 is SQIVND in the germline V gene (reference sequence). Written as DNA, the CDR3 is TGTGCCAGTAGCTCCTCCTTGGGGGGCTGGAGAGGCTACACCTTC. This encodes CASSSSLGGWRGYTF. The variable domain in full, with the rest retrieved from reference TRBV19 and TRBJ1-2, is DGGITQSPKYLFRKEGQNVTLSCEQNLNHDAMYWYRQDPGQGLRLIYYSQIVNDFQKGDIAEGYSVSREKKESFPLTVTSAQKNPTAFYLCASSSSLGGWRGYTFGSGTRLTVV.